This T cell receptor (beta chain) is drawn from a study of blood T cells in healthy people across ages. Study outcomes and limitations: The recorded TCR beta diversity per million T cells decreased in a roughly linear manner with age.

Germline-derived CDR1 and CDR2 are MNHEY and SVGEGT. Deletions cut 6 bases from V and 3 bases from J, with 15 bases between. CDR3 length equals 14 residues. As concerns this clonotype: The antigen remains undetermined.

For the second PCR, which ran for 7 to 11 cycles, a sample-barcoded 5' primer and a J-beta primer mix were used. One entry per CDR3 protein results from TCRdb running MiXCR on the 5' RACE reads. The table shows 1.8 million or so distinct CDR3 sequences, with about two fifths occurring only once. What was sequenced was blood. The sequence derives from a human donor in good health. This chain connects TRBV6-2 or TRBV6-3 to TRBJ2-7; tentatively, D is TRBD1 (6 bases). CDR3 DNA sequence: TGTGCCAGCAGCGCCAGTGGGACATTCTACGAGCAGTACTTC. This codes for CASSASGTFYEQYF.